This T cell receptor beta chain was sequenced for a study of T cell responses to AZD1222 COVID-19 vaccine. Study-level results: Clonal diversity may have been underestimated in mostly white British donors. Repertoires were obtained solely post-peak T cell response. CD4 TCRs linked to vaccination spanned spike, dominating at 160-218 and 743-854. Reportedly, nearly half of unique spike TCRs recognized epitopes outside B.1.351/B.1.1.7 mutations.

The CDR3 loop spans 15 amino acids. Germline V gives CDR1 KGHDR, CDR2 SFDVKD. V dropped 4 bases and J dropped 3 bases, with 14 bases sitting between them. The repertoire was sequenced with immunoSEQ multiplex PCR; TCRdb's copy has only in-frame clones and lacks some. Of roughly 130,000 clones listed, around 90% are singletons. Worth noting for this clone: Its antigen is not known.

The starting material was peripheral blood, obtained on day 0 of MenACWY control vaccination. The TCR comes from an adult in good health. This chain joins TRBV24-1 and TRBJ1-2, with D tentatively TRBD1 (6 bases). The CDR3 coding sequence is TGTGCCACCAGTGACCGCCCGGGGGGCGACTATGGCTACACCTTC. The encoded protein is CATSDRPGGDYGYTF.